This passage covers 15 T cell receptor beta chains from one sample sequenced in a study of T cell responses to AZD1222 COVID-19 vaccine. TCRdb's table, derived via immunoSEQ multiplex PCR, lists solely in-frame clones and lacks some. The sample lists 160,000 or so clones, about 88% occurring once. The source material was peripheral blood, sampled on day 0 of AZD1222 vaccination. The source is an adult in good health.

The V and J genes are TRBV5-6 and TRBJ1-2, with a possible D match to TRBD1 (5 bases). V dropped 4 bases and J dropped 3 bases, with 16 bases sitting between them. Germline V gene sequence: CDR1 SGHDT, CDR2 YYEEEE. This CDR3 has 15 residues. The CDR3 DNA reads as TGTGCCAGCAGCCCACCTCGGACAATTGACTATGGCTACACCTTC. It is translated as CASSPPRTIDYGYTF.

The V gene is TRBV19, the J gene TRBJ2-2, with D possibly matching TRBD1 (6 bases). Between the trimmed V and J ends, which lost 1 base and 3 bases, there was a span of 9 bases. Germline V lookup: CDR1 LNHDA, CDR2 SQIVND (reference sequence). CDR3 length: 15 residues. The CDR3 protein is CASSIGQAYTGELFF. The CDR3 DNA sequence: TGTGCCAGTAGTATAGGACAGGCCTACACCGGGGAGCTGTTTTTT.

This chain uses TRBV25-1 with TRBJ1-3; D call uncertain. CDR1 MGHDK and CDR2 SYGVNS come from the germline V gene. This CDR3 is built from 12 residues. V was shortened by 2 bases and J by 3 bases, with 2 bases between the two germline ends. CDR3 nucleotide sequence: TGTGCCAGCAGTGAACATGGAAACACCATATATTTT. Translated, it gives CASSEHGNTIYF.

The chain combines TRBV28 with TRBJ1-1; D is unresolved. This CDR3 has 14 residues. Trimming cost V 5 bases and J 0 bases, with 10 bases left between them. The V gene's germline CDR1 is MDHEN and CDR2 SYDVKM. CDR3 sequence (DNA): TGTGCCAGCAGTGCTCATATCATGAACACTGAAGCTTTCTTT. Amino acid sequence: CASSAHIMNTEAFF.

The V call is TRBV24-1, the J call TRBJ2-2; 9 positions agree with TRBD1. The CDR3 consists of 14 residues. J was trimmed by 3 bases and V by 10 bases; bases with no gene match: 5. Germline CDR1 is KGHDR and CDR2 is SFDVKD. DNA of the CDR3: TGTGCCACTACTACAGGGGGCGACACCGGGGAGCTGTTTTTT. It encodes CATTTGGDTGELFF.

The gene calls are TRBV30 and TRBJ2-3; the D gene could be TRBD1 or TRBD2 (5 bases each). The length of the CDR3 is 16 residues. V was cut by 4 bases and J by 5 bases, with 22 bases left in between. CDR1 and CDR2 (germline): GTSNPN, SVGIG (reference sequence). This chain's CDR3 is CAWTGLGAGFEDTQYF. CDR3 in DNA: TGTGCCTGGACTGGCCTCGGGGCAGGGTTCGAAGATACGCAGTATTTT.

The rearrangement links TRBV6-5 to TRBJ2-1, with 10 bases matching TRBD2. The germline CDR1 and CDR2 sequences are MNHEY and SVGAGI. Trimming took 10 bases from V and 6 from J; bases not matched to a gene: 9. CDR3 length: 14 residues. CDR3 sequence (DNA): TGTGCCACCCGGAGCGGGAGGGAAGGCAATGAGCAGTTCTTC. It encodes CATRSGREGNEQFF.

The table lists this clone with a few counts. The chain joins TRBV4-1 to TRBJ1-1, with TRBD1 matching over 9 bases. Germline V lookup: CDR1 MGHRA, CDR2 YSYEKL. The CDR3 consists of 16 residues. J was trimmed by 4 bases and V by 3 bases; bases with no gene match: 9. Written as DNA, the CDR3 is TGCGCCAGCAGCCACCGACAGGGGGGCCCCTTCACTGAAGCTTTCTTT. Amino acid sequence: CASSHRQGGPFTEAFF.

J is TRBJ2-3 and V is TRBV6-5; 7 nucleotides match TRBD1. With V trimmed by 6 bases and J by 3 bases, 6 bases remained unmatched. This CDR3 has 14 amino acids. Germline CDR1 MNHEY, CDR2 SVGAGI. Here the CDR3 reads CASRLQGKTDTQYF. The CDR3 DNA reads TGTGCCAGCAGACTACAGGGGAAAACAGATACGCAGTATTTT.

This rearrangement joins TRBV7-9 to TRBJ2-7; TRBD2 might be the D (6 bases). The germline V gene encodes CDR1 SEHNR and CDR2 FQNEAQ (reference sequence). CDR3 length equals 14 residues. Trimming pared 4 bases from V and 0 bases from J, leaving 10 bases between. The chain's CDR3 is CASSSGTASYEQYF. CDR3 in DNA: TGTGCCAGCAGCTCCGGGACTGCCTCCTACGAGCAGTACTTC.

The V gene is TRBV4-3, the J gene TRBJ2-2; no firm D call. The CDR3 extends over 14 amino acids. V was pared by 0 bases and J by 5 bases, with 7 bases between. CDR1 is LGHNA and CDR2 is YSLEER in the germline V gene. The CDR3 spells CASSQELITGELFF. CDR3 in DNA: TGCGCCAGCAGCCAAGAGTTAATTACCGGGGAGCTGTTTTTT.

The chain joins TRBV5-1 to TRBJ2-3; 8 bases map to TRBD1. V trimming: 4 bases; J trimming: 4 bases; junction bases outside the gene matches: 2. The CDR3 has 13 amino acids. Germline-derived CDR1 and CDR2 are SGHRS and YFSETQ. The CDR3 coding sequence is TGCGCCAGCAGCGGACAGGGCCCAGATACGCAGTATTTT. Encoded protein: CASSGQGPDTQYF.

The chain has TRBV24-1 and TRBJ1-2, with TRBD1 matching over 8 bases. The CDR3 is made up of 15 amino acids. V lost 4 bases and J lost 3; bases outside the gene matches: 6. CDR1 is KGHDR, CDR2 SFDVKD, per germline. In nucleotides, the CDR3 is TGTGCCACCAGTGACTCAGGGGGCTCGTACTATGGCTACACCTTC. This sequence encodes CATSDSGGSYYGYTF.

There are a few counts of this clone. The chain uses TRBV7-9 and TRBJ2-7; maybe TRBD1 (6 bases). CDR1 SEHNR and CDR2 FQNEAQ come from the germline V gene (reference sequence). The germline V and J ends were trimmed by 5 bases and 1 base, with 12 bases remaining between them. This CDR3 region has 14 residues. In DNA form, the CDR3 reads TGTGCCAGCAGCGAACAGGGACCGTCCTACGAGCAGTACTTC. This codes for CASSEQGPSYEQYF. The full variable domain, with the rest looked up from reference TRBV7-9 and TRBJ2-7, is DTGVSQNPRHKITKRGQNVTFRCDPISEHNRLYWYRQTLGQGPEFLTYFQNEAQLEKSRLLSDRFSAERPKGSFSTLEIQRTEQGDSAMYLCASSEQGPSYEQYFGPGTRLTVT.

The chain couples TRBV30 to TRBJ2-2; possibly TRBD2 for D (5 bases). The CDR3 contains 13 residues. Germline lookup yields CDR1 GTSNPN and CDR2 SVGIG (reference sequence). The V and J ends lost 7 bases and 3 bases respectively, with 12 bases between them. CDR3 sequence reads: CASPDWDTGELFF. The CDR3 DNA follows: TGTGCCTCTCCGGACTGGGACACCGGGGAGCTGTTTTTT.